The 13 T cell receptor beta chains in this list originate from one sample, sequenced in a study of cytomegalovirus exposure and HLA in healthy donors. Vbeta (60) and Jbeta (13) primers were used in the PCR. Assay used: immunoSEQ multiplex PCR; TCRdb lists only in-frame clones, some missing. The data hold 85,000 to 90,000 clones, with approximately 72% observed a single time. The sample comprised PBMCs. The origin of the receptors is a man between 25 and 39 years old in good health and CMV-seropositive.

The chain uses TRBV9 and TRBJ2-5; no reliable D call. Germline V CDR1 and CDR2: SGDLS, YYNGEE. This CDR3 is built from 13 residues. With 0 bases removed from V and 4 bases from J, the gap between germline ends came to 7 bases. The CDR3, as DNA: TGTGCCAGCAGCGTAGGAGCTGGAGAGACCCAGTACTTC. Translating gives CASSVGAGETQYF.

The J gene is TRBJ1-6, the V gene TRBV19; no reliable D call. V lost 3 bases and J 7 bases, leaving 10 bases between the germline ends. This CDR3 contains 14 residues. The germline V gene has CDR1 LNHDA and CDR2 SQIVND (reference sequence). The CDR3 DNA follows: TGTGCCAGTAGTATGGCCTGGAGCAATTCACCCCTCCACTTT. It specifies CASSMAWSNSPLHF.

The chain uses TRBV2 and TRBJ1-6, with TRBD1 matching 10 bases. With V trimmed by 6 bases and J by 6 bases, 17 bases remained unmatched. The CDR3 consists of 19 residues. Germline V gives CDR1 SNHLY, CDR2 FYNNEI. CDR3 sequence reads: CASSPGTGEFERGNSPLHF. CDR3 sequence (DNA): TGTGCCAGCAGCCCGGGGACAGGGGAATTTGAAAGGGGTAATTCACCCCTCCACTTT.

The genes are TRBV5-6 and TRBJ2-2; 10 nucleotides line up with TRBD1. Germline CDR1 SGHDT, CDR2 YYEEEE. V was clipped by 3 bases and J by 9 bases; unmatched bases: 8. This CDR3 has 15 residues. CDR3 amino acids: CASSWGQGSARELFF. The CDR3 bases are TGTGCCAGCAGCTGGGGACAGGGGTCCGCCAGGGAGCTGTTTTTT.

The J gene is TRBJ2-3, the V gene TRBV19; TRBD2 might be the D (7 bases). Between the trimmed V and J ends, which lost 9 bases and 4 bases, there was a span of 17 bases. The germline V gene encodes CDR1 LNHDA and CDR2 SQIVND (reference sequence). The CDR3 has 14 amino acids. CDR3: CASRGSGGADTQYF. The CDR3 coding sequence is TGTGCCAGCCGCGGATCGGGGGGCGCAGATACGCAGTATTTT. The full variable domain, with the rest looked up from reference TRBV19 and TRBJ2-3, is DGGITQSPKYLFRKEGQNVTLSCEQNLNHDAMYWYRQDPGQGLRLIYYSQIVNDFQKGDIAEGYSVSREKKESFPLTVTSAQKNPTAFYLCASRGSGGADTQYFGPGTRLTVL.

The V gene is TRBV6-1, the J gene TRBJ2-1; 8 positions match TRBD1. The germline V gene encodes CDR1 MNHNS and CDR2 SASEGT. The length of the CDR3 is 15 residues. The J segment lost 6 bases and the V segment lost 4 bases, leaving 8 bases of the junction unmatched. The CDR3 region has the DNA TGTGCCAGCAGTGGCCTCGGGACAGGAGCCAATGAGCAGTTCTTC. Translating gives CASSGLGTGANEQFF.

A few counts support this clone. This chain links TRBV27 with TRBJ1-1; D perhaps matches TRBD1 (5 bases). The V and J ends lost 5 bases and 1 base respectively, with 5 bases between them. CDR3 length: 12 residues. From germline, CDR1 is MNHEY and CDR2 SMNVEV (reference sequence). CDR3 coding DNA: TGTGCCAGCAGTGACAGGAACACTGAAGCTTTCTTT. Protein product: CASSDRNTEAFF.

The CDR3, as DNA: TGTGCCAGCAGCTTCGGGTCTATAACCGGGGAGCTGTTTTTT. The encoded protein is CASSFGSITGELFF. V gene TRBV5-4 combines with J gene TRBJ2-2; D is unresolved. The CDR3 extends over 14 amino acids. The V gene's germline CDR1 is SGHNT and CDR2 YYREEE (reference sequence). Trimming took 2 bases from V and 5 from J, leaving 10 bases between them.

The CDR3 protein is CASSLSTGRNTEAFF. CDR3 coding DNA: TGTGCCAGCAGCTTATCCACAGGGAGAAACACTGAAGCTTTCTTT. This chain joins TRBV7-9 and TRBJ1-1, with a possible D match to TRBD1 (6 bases). The CDR3 loop spans 15 amino acids. Germline lookup yields CDR1 SEHNR and CDR2 FQNEAQ (reference sequence). Trimming stripped 2 bases from V and 2 bases from J, with 12 bases between.

This clone was detected only a few times. The chain uses TRBV4-1 and TRBJ1-2, with TRBD1 as a possible D gene (6 bases). Germline lookup yields CDR1 MGHRA and CDR2 YSYEKL. CDR3 size: 15 residues. V gave up 0 bases and J gave up 0 bases, with 8 bases separating them. CDR3 in amino acids: CASSQEAGANYGYTF. Here the CDR3 DNA reads TGCGCCAGCAGCCAAGAGGCAGGGGCTAACTATGGCTACACCTTC.

With respect to this clone: This specimen includes other DNA sequences encoding the same CDR3. The chain links TRBV2 to TRBJ1-5; a possible D gene is TRBD1 (6 bases). Per germline, CDR1 SNHLY and CDR2 FYNNEI. The CDR3 runs 13 residues. Trimming removed 4 bases from V and 4 bases from J, with 8 bases in between. CDR3 loop: CASSVRGNQPQHF. CDR3 coding DNA: TGTGCCAGCAGTGTAAGGGGGAATCAGCCCCAGCATTTT.

The chain couples TRBV27 to TRBJ2-2; 7 bases line up with TRBD1. Germline CDR1 reads MNHEY; CDR2 reads SMNVEV (reference sequence). This CDR3 comprises 17 residues. V lost 5 bases, J lost 0 bases, and 9 bases stayed unmatched. CDR3 residues: CASSPGQVDANTGELFF. The DNA for the CDR3 is TGTGCCAGCAGTCCAGGACAGGTAGACGCGAACACCGGGGAGCTGTTTTTT.

The genes are TRBV6-5 and TRBJ2-7; 10 bases align to TRBD2. The CDR3 contains 15 residues. The trim removed 5 bases at V and 2 bases at J, leaving 6 bases unmatched. Germline V gene data show CDR1 as MNHEY and CDR2 as SVGAGI. Written as DNA, the CDR3 is TGTGCCAGCAGTAAAAAAGCGGGGGGGCCCTACGAGCAGTACTTC. It specifies CASSKKAGGPYEQYF.